A selection of T cell receptor beta chains follows, all from one sample in a study of identical twins. Using its own MiXCR run on the 5' RACE reads, TCRdb lists one record per CDR3 protein. The top ten hold about 1.5% of the sample, which has about 890,000 distinct CDR3 sequences, approximately 13% seen once. The same sample was also used in a study of yellow fever vaccine responses in identical twins.

The source material was PBMCs. The receptor source for this set is a woman between 18 and 29 years old in good health. The CDR3 runs from the conserved cysteine through the conserved F or W. The D gene is left open where the match is weak. The size field is filled for only some rows; it gives once, few, many or a size class.

clone size: few
D gene: -
V gene: TRBV11-2
J gene: TRBJ1-3
CDR3 protein: CASSHLRGQGSGNTIYF
CDR3 DNA: TGTGCCAGCAGCCACCTACGGGGTCAGGGGTCTGGAAACACCATATATTTT

clone size: few
D gene: TRBD1
V gene: TRBV20-1
J gene: TRBJ2-3
CDR3 protein: CSARQGGYSTDTQYF
CDR3 DNA: TGCAGTGCTCGACAGGGCGGATATAGCACAGATACGCAGTATTTT

clone size: many
D gene: -
V gene: TRBV19
J gene: TRBJ2-1
CDR3 protein: CASSIGMVYNEQFF
CDR3 DNA: TGTGCCAGTAGTATAGGGATGGTCTACAATGAGCAGTTCTTC

clone size: -
D gene: -
V gene: TRBV2
J gene: TRBJ1-1
CDR3 protein: CASSEAWGGTEAFF
CDR3 DNA: TGTGCCAGCAGTGAAGCCTGGGGGGGCACTGAAGCTTTCTTT

clone size: -
D gene: TRBD2
V gene: TRBV5-1
J gene: TRBJ2-1
CDR3 protein: CASSENSGGNEQFF
CDR3 DNA: TGCGCCAGCAGCGAGAATAGCGGGGGAAATGAGCAGTTCTTC

clone size: -
D gene: -
V gene: TRBV3-1
J gene: TRBJ2-1
CDR3 protein: CASSKDRSGRYNEQFF
CDR3 DNA: TGTGCCAGCAGCAAAGATCGGTCAGGGAGGTACAATGAGCAGTTCTTC

clone size: -
D gene: -
V gene: TRBV6-5
J gene: TRBJ1-1
CDR3 protein: CASSYGVFGNTEAFF
CDR3 DNA: TGTGCCAGCAGTTACGGGGTTTTTGGGAACACTGAAGCTTTCTTT

clone size: -
D gene: TRBD2
V gene: TRBV12-3/TRBV12-4
J gene: TRBJ2-3
CDR3 protein: CASSLLVGTSGRTDTQYF
CDR3 DNA: TGTGCCAGCAGTTTACTCGTAGGGACTAGCGGGAGAACAGATACGCAGTATTTT

clone size: -
D gene: TRBD2
V gene: TRBV2
J gene: TRBJ2-5
CDR3 protein: CASTRGLAGVGETQYF
CDR3 DNA: TGTGCCAGCACCCGGGGACTAGCGGGAGTAGGAGAGACCCAGTACTTC

clone size: many
D gene: -
V gene: TRBV18
J gene: TRBJ2-1
CDR3 protein: CASSPNRDREQFF
CDR3 DNA: TGTGCCAGCTCACCAAATAGGGATAGGGAGCAGTTCTTC

clone size: many
D gene: -
V gene: TRBV2
J gene: TRBJ1-5
CDR3 protein: CASSDRRTAGNQPQHF
CDR3 DNA: TGTGCCAGCAGTGATCGAAGGACAGCTGGCAATCAGCCCCAGCATTTT

clone size: -
D gene: -
V gene: TRBV21-1
J gene: TRBJ2-7
CDR3 protein: CASSPTRNSGRVSASYQYF
CDR3 DNA: TGTGCCAGCAGCCCAACTCGAAATAGCGGGAGGGTCTCGGCAAGTTACCAGTACTTC

clone size: few
D gene: -
V gene: TRBV19
J gene: TRBJ2-3
CDR3 protein: CASSIRLNTDTQYF
CDR3 DNA: TGTGCCAGTAGTATCAGGTTAAACACAGATACGCAGTATTTT

clone size: many
D gene: -
V gene: TRBV2
J gene: TRBJ2-2
CDR3 protein: CASRPAVSNTGELFF
CDR3 DNA: TGTGCCAGCAGACCAGCTGTCTCCAACACCGGGGAGCTGTTTTTT

clone size: few
D gene: TRBD2
V gene: TRBV3-1
J gene: TRBJ2-7
CDR3 protein: CASSQEAAGGSGEQYF
CDR3 DNA: TGTGCCAGCAGCCAAGAGGCAGCGGGAGGGTCCGGCGAGCAGTACTTC

clone size: few
D gene: -
V gene: TRBV29-1
J gene: TRBJ2-1
CDR3 protein: CSVEDIGVRQMYNEQFF
CDR3 DNA: TGCAGCGTTGAAGACATCGGTGTCCGTCAGATGTACAATGAGCAGTTCTTC

clone size: few
D gene: TRBD2
V gene: TRBV12-3/TRBV12-4
J gene: TRBJ2-3
CDR3 protein: CASIPPGLAGSTDTQYF
CDR3 DNA: TGTGCCAGCATCCCACCCGGACTAGCGGGGAGCACAGATACGCAGTATTTT

clone size: -
D gene: -
V gene: TRBV27
J gene: TRBJ2-1
CDR3 protein: CASSSRRSGREQFF
CDR3 DNA: TGTGCCAGCAGTTCTAGGAGGAGCGGTCGTGAGCAGTTCTTC

clone size: few
D gene: TRBD1
V gene: TRBV25-1
J gene: TRBJ2-6
CDR3 protein: CASSSLRTGTFGANVLTF
CDR3 DNA: TGTGCCAGCAGTTCATTAAGGACAGGTACCTTCGGGGCCAACGTCCTGACTTTC

clone size: -
D gene: TRBD2
V gene: TRBV7-8
J gene: TRBJ2-3
CDR3 protein: CASSGNPSGTDTQYF
CDR3 DNA: TGTGCCAGCAGCGGGAACCCTAGCGGTACAGATACGCAGTATTTT

clone size: -
D gene: -
V gene: TRBV9
J gene: TRBJ2-1
CDR3 protein: CASSTTGTSLYNEQSF
CDR3 DNA: TGTGCCAGCAGCACTACCGGGACAAGTTTATACAATGAGCAGTCCTTC

clone size: few
D gene: TRBD1
V gene: TRBV25-1
J gene: TRBJ2-7
CDR3 protein: CASSAGTGAGYEQYF
CDR3 DNA: TGTGCCAGCAGTGCTGGGACAGGGGCTGGCTACGAGCAGTACTTC

clone size: many
D gene: -
V gene: TRBV6-5
J gene: TRBJ2-7
CDR3 protein: CASSYGLAGGEQYF
CDR3 DNA: TGTGCCAGCAGTTATGGGTTGGCCGGGGGAGAGCAGTACTTC